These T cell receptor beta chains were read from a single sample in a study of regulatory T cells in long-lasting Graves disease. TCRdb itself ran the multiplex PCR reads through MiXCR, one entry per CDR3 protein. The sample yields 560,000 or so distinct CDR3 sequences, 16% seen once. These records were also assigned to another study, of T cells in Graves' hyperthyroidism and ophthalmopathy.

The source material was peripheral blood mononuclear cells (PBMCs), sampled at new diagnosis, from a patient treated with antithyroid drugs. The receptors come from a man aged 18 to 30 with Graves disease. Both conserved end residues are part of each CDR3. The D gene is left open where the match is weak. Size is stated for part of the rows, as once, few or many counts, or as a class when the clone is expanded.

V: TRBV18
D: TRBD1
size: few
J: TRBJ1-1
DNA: TGTGCCAGCTCACCACAAAGGACAGGAAGGAACACTGAAGCTTTCTTT
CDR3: CASSPQRTGRNTEAFF

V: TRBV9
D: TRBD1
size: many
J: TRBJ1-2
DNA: TGTGCCAGCAGCGTAGCGTCGGGACAGGGTATCTATGGCTACACCTTC
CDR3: CASSVASGQGIYGYTF

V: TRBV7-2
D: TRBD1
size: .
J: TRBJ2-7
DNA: TGTGCCAGCAGCTCTCTAGGGGACAGGGCGCCCTACGAGCAGTACTTC
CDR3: CASSSLGDRAPYEQYF

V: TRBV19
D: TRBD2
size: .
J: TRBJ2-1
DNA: TGTGCCAGTAGTGCGACTAGCGGGAGGTCCTCCTACAATGAGCAGTTCTTC
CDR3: CASSATSGRSSYNEQFF

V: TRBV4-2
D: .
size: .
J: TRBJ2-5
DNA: TGTGCCAGCAGCCAAAGGTTATCTGAGCGGTATTACAGAGGAGAGACCCAGTACTTC
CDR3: CASSQRLSERYYRGETQYF

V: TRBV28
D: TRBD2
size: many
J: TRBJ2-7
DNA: TGTGCCAGCAGCCCTCGACTAGCGGGAGGGCAGTACTTC
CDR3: CASSPRLAGGQYF

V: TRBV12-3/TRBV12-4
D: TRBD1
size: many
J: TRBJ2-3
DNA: TGTGCCAGCAGTCAAAGACAGGGGGCCGCAGATACGCAGTATTTT
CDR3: CASSQRQGAADTQYF

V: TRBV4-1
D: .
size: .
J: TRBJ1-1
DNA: TGTGCCAGCAGCCAAGATTTCCAGGGGTACACTGAAGCTTTCTTT
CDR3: CASSQDFQGYTEAFF

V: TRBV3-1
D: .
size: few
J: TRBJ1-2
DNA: TGTGCCAGCAGCACCCGGACCCTCCGACTTGAAGGCTACACCTTC
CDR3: CASSTRTLRLEGYTF

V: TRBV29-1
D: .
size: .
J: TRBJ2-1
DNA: TGCAGCGTTGCTCGGGCCAGCTCCTACAATGAGCAGTTCTTC
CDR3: CSVARASSYNEQFF